The source of this T cell receptor beta chain is a study of blood T cell repertoires in COVID-19. Measured with immunoSEQ multiplex PCR; TCRdb has only the in-frame clones, and not every one. The sample yields 90,000 to 100,000 clones, roughly 86% seen once. Per germline, CDR1 SGHRS and CDR2 YFSETQ. J was trimmed by 0 bases and V by 3 bases; bases with no gene match: 2. The CDR3 spans 15 residues. The J gene is TRBJ2-2, the V gene TRBV5-1; 7 nucleotides agree with TRBD1. The sequence was obtained from a man aged 50 to 60 with acute or convalescent COVID-19. The sequencing input was peripheral blood. The CDR3 DNA is TGCGCCAGCAGCTCGGGACAGACGAACACCGGGGAGCTGTTTTTT. Translating it yields CASSSGQTNTGELFF.